Listed here are 18 T cell receptor beta chains from one sample, sequenced in a study of shared T cell receptors in the human thymus. The data were produced by immunoSEQ multiplex PCR, yet TCRdb's version contains in-frame clones alone and is incomplete. This sample yields around 340,000 clones, of which 85% to 95% are seen a single time; about 0.02% belongs to the top ten. Sequenced: thymocytes. The receptors were sampled from a human donor.

The J gene is TRBJ2-1, the V gene TRBV27; the D call may be TRBD1 or TRBD2 (6 bases each). The CDR3 runs 15 residues. Trimming cost V 6 bases and J 3 bases, with 15 bases left between them. Germline V lookup: CDR1 MNHEY, CDR2 SMNVEV (reference sequence). CDR3 amino acids: CASSPGADLYNEQFF. CDR3 DNA: TGTGCCAGCAGCCCGGGGGCGGACCTCTACAATGAGCAGTTCTTC.

The rearrangement joins TRBV5-6 to TRBJ2-5; tentatively, D is TRBD1 or TRBD2 (7 bases each). Germline V gene sequence: CDR1 SGHDT, CDR2 YYEEEE. The V end lost 4 bases, the J end lost 1 base, and 20 bases lay between the germline ends. The CDR3 loop spans 17 amino acids. CDR3 in amino acids: CASSVQGGPGGQETQYF. The CDR3 DNA follows: TGTGCCAGCAGCGTCCAGGGGGGGCCCGGGGGCCAAGAGACCCAGTACTTC.

The chain uses TRBV5-8 and TRBJ1-1; D gene unclear. The CDR3 length is 10 residues. Germline values: CDR1 SGHTS, CDR2 YDEGEE. Trimming removed 0 bases at V and 8 bases at J, with 2 bases between. CDR3 sequence reads: CASSLVEAFF. The CDR3 DNA reads as TGTGCCAGCAGCTTGGTAGAAGCTTTCTTT. Looking up the rest from reference TRBV5-8 and TRBJ1-1 gives the full variable domain: EAGVTQSPTHLIKTRGQQATLRCSPISGHTSVYWYQQALGLGLQFLLWYDEGEERNRGNFPPRFSGRQFPNYSSELNVNALELEDSALYLCASSLVEAFFGQGTRLTVV.

CDR3 sequence reads: CASSPTGAADTQYF. The CDR3 region has the DNA TGTGCCAGCAGTCCTACCGGAGCAGCGGATACGCAGTATTTT. This chain joins TRBV28 and TRBJ2-3, with D uncertain. Trimming left V 5 bases short and J 6 bases short, with 15 bases between. This CDR3 region has 14 residues. Per germline, CDR1 MDHEN and CDR2 SYDVKM.

Only a few counts were recorded for this clone. The chain employs TRBV27 and TRBJ1-4, with D hard to call. Trimming removed 6 bases from V and 5 bases from J, with 19 bases in between. Germline loops: CDR1 MNHEY, CDR2 SMNVEV (reference sequence). The CDR3 extends over 16 amino acids. CDR3 nucleotide sequence: TGTGCCAGCAGGAAAAGACACGGACCACTGAATGAAAAACTGTTTTTT. Translating gives CASRKRHGPLNEKLFF.

This clone was picked up one time. The chain links TRBV10-3 to TRBJ1-3; 10 bases agree with TRBD1. From germline, CDR1 is ENHRY and CDR2 SYGVKD. The junction had 8 bases not matched to a gene; V was cut back by 11 bases and J by 1 base. The CDR3 has 15 residues. Here the CDR3 DNA reads TGTGCCTCGAGAGGGACAGGGGTATCTGGAAACACCATATATTTT. This encodes CASRGTGVSGNTIYF.

This clone has a single count. The genes are TRBV4-2 and TRBJ1-1, with D unresolved. The CDR3 spans 14 residues. V was shortened by 3 bases and J by 0 bases, with 8 bases between the two germline ends. Germline CDR1 is LGHNA and CDR2 is YNFKEQ. The DNA of the CDR3 is TGTGCCAGCAGCCAGGGCCCTATGAACACTGAAGCTTTCTTT. The encoded protein is CASSQGPMNTEAFF.

The chain carries TRBV9 and TRBJ2-2; no reliable D call. Trimming took off 3 bases at V and 0 bases at J, with 12 bases between the two ends. There are 16 residues in the CDR3. Looked up from germline, CDR1 is SGDLS and CDR2 is YYNGEE. This CDR3 is CASSARVASNTGELFF. For the CDR3, the DNA is TGTGCCAGCAGCGCCAGAGTCGCCTCGAACACCGGGGAGCTGTTTTTT.

This sequence joins TRBV27 and TRBJ1-6, with D possibly TRBD1 on 5 matching bases. CDR1 is MNHEY, CDR2 SMNVEV, per germline (reference sequence). The CDR3 contains 15 residues. Trimming pared 8 bases from V and 5 bases from J, leaving 16 bases between. Here the CDR3 DNA reads TGTGCCAGCGGAAGGCCGGGACGGGATAATTCACCCCTCCACTTT. Its translation: CASGRPGRDNSPLHF.

J is TRBJ2-3 and V is TRBV4-2; D is perhaps TRBD2 (5 bases). The V and J ends lost 1 base and 6 bases respectively, with 14 bases between them. The germline gives CDR1 LGHNA, CDR2 YNFKEQ. This CDR3 has 15 residues. The CDR3 reads CASSQVRARGDTQYF. The CDR3 region has the DNA TGTGCCAGCAGCCAAGTGAGGGCTAGAGGCGATACGCAGTATTTT.

The gene calls are TRBV18 and TRBJ1-5; D ambiguous. V gave up 3 bases and J gave up 5 bases, with 8 bases separating them. From germline, CDR1 is KGHSH and CDR2 LQKENI. The CDR3 extends over 13 amino acids. CDR3: CASSPGRDQPQHF. As DNA, the CDR3 is TGTGCCAGCTCACCCGGGAGAGATCAGCCCCAGCATTTT.

The genes are TRBV7-8 and TRBJ1-5, with TRBD1 as a possible D gene (6 bases). From germline, CDR1 is SGHVS and CDR2 FQNEAQ. This CDR3 is built from 16 residues. V lost 5 bases and J 5 bases, leaving 19 bases between the germline ends. The CDR3 sequence: CASSPSPGQPHQPQHF. Written as DNA, the CDR3 is TGTGCCAGCAGCCCCTCTCCCGGACAGCCTCATCAGCCCCAGCATTTT.

The chain recombines TRBV15 with TRBJ2-1; D tentatively fits TRBD1 or TRBD2 (5 bases each). V gave up 3 bases and J gave up 10 bases, with 25 bases separating them. Germline CDR1 and CDR2: LNHNV and YYDKDF (reference sequence). The CDR3 has 17 amino acids. CDR3 bases: TGTGCCACCAGCAGCCCACCCGGGACCACCTCTGAGATGGAGCAGTTCTTC. It encodes CATSSPPGTTSEMEQFF.

The chain carries TRBV6-5 and TRBJ2-5; D is ambiguous. V lost 2 bases, J lost 2 bases, and 12 bases lay in between. Germline V gene sequence: CDR1 MNHEY, CDR2 SVGAGI. CDR3 length equals 15 residues. The CDR3: CASSYRAEKQETQYF. The CDR3 region has the DNA TGTGCCAGCAGTTACCGCGCCGAGAAACAAGAGACCCAGTACTTC.

This rearrangement joins TRBV28 to TRBJ1-1, with D hard to call. Trimming stripped 1 base from V and 0 bases from J, with 9 bases between. Germline V gene lookup returns CDR1 MDHEN and CDR2 SYDVKM. The CDR3 consists of 15 residues. Here the CDR3 DNA reads TGTGCCAGCAGTTTATTGGGGAGCGTGAACACTGAAGCTTTCTTT. Protein: CASSLLGSVNTEAFF.

The CDR3: CASSSQGIYRDRTYEQYF. CDR3 DNA sequence: TGTGCCAGCAGCTCGCAAGGAATTTACCGGGACAGAACCTACGAGCAGTACTTC. The rearrangement links TRBV7-6 to TRBJ2-7, with 7 bases identical to TRBD1. There are 18 residues in the CDR3. The junction had 17 bases not matched to a gene; V was cut back by 4 bases and J by 2 bases. The germline V gene encodes CDR1 SGHVS and CDR2 FNYEAQ.

V gene TRBV28 combines with J gene TRBJ2-1; 11 bases agree with TRBD2. This CDR3 comprises 16 residues. Trimming removed 5 bases from V and 0 bases from J; junction bases left unmatched: 3. Germline CDR1 MDHEN, CDR2 SYDVKM. The CDR3 nucleotides read TGTGCCAGCAGTCCAACTAGCGGGAGCTCCTACAATGAGCAGTTCTTC. As protein: CASSPTSGSSYNEQFF.

The V and J genes are TRBV19 and TRBJ1-1, with D maybe TRBD1 (6 bases). CDR3 length: 13 residues. V lost 8 bases to trimming and J lost 1 base, with 11 bases between them. Germline V gene sequence: CDR1 LNHDA, CDR2 SQIVND (reference sequence). This chain's CDR3 is CASLGHGNTEAFF. The CDR3 coding sequence is TGTGCCAGTTTGGGACATGGGAACACTGAAGCTTTCTTT.